A few counts support the clone carrying this TCR beta chain. Its specificity is not known. TCRdb processed the reads anew with MiXCR; each CDR3 protein has one entry. The data contain roughly 76,000 distinct CDR3 sequences, about 4% of them singletons. The data belong to a study of T cell repertoires in cytomegalovirus infection. The CDR3 consists of 11 residues. Deletions cut 0 bases from V and 8 bases from J, with 4 bases between. The germline CDR1 and CDR2 sequences are SEHNR and FQNEAQ (reference sequence). General observations from the study: Dominating the ex vivo response were HLA-C-restricted CMV-specific TCR beta clonotypes. Cumulated frequencies of public TCR beta families served to identify carriers of CMV plus the relevant HLA.

This chain uses TRBV7-9 with TRBJ2-5; D is undetermined. The clonotype comes from a human donor in good health (CMV status not recorded). Some clones in this sample may be carry-over from other donors' samples. The material sequenced was PBMCs. This CDR3 reads CASSLANTQYF. In DNA form, the CDR3 reads TGTGCCAGCAGCTTAGCCAATACCCAGTACTTC.